A selection of T cell receptor beta chains follows, all from one sample in a study of cytomegalovirus exposure and HLA in healthy donors. The method was immunoSEQ multiplex PCR; TCRdb's version includes in-frame clones alone and lacks a portion of them. The table lists around 150,000 clones, around 78% of them singletons. Sequencing was done on a sample of PBMCs. The receptor set was obtained from a woman between 35 and 50 years old in good health and CMV-seronegative. Both conserved end residues are part of each CDR3. Fields, in order: J gene, V gene, clone size, CDR3 protein. Not every row has a clone size; where given, it reads once, few, many or a size class.

J: TRBJ1-3
V: TRBV5-1
size: NA
CDR3: CASSMVGGNTIYF

J: TRBJ2-1
V: TRBV15
size: NA
CDR3: CATSSPGTGGNNEQFF

J: TRBJ1-4
V: TRBV5-1
size: NA
CDR3: CASSPDRGRRDNEKLFF

J: TRBJ2-5
V: TRBV10-3
size: NA
CDR3: CAISGTLQETQYF

J: TRBJ1-5
V: TRBV28
size: NA
CDR3: CASMRQGIQPQHF

J: TRBJ1-4
V: TRBV18
size: NA
CDR3: CASSASVQGTNEKLFF

J: TRBJ1-1
V: TRBV5-1
size: NA
CDR3: CASSLSPGQGMNTEAFF

J: TRBJ1-5
V: TRBV6-6
size: NA
CDR3: CASRPGVSNQPQHF

J: TRBJ1-6
V: TRBV27
size: few
CDR3: CASSPYGRDFNSPLHF

J: TRBJ2-3
V: TRBV18
size: NA
CDR3: CASSLTTTTTDTQYF

J: TRBJ2-1
V: TRBV10-2
size: NA
CDR3: CASSESPHDSGYYNEQFF

J: TRBJ2-1
V: TRBV6-1
size: NA
CDR3: CASETGPRDEQFF

J: TRBJ2-7
V: TRBV11-3
size: NA
CDR3: CASSPAGQGKYEQYF

J: TRBJ2-4
V: TRBV6-1
size: NA
CDR3: CASSEGGGRAKNIQYF

J: TRBJ1-3
V: TRBV5-6
size: NA
CDR3: CASSWQQGNTIYF

J: TRBJ2-6
V: TRBV10-2
size: NA
CDR3: CASSDTGAGANVLTF

J: TRBJ2-3
V: TRBV12-2
size: few
CDR3: CASLRAGLAGGPDTQYF

J: TRBJ1-4
V: TRBV5-1
size: NA
CDR3: CATSPGQGAREKLFF

J: TRBJ1-2
V: TRBV6-5
size: once
CDR3: CASRRAQTEGGYTF

J: TRBJ1-3
V: TRBV14
size: NA
CDR3: CASSHRDSGNTIYF

J: TRBJ2-2
V: TRBV14
size: NA
CDR3: CASSVQAPGELFF

J: TRBJ2-6
V: TRBV5-1
size: NA
CDR3: CASSLGGRDRSGANVLTF

J: TRBJ1-1
V: TRBV7-2
size: NA
CDR3: CASTRYTEAFF

J: TRBJ2-7
V: TRBV7-2
size: NA
CDR3: CASSLEAGWGPSEQYF

J: TRBJ1-5
V: TRBV28
size: NA
CDR3: CASSLWVGTGGQPQHF

J: TRBJ1-6
V: TRBV19
size: NA
CDR3: CASSIATAQNSPLHF

J: TRBJ2-1
V: TRBV15
size: NA
CDR3: CATSRDQQGSNEQFF

J: TRBJ1-6
V: TRBV5-1
size: NA
CDR3: CASSLEGQENSPLHF

J: TRBJ1-1
V: TRBV6-5
size: few
CDR3: CASGDRPNTEAFF